A few counts support the clone carrying this T cell receptor beta chain. The target antigen is unknown. These data are taken from a study of shared clonotypes between healthy human individuals. Overall study findings and caveats: Expectations were that clonotype sharing among donors would be affected by sequencing depth.

The CDR3 has 13 residues. From germline, CDR1 is SGHVS and CDR2 FNYEAQ. V lost 5 bases and J lost 6, with 10 bases in between. Sequenced by immunoSEQ multiplex PCR; TCRdb stores in-frame clones only, minus some. The data show about 490,000 clones, over 70% seen once. The sample taken for sequencing was PBMCs. V is TRBV7-6 and J is TRBJ1-4; D gene ambiguous. The receptor comes from a woman aged 35 to 49 in good health. Some clones in this sample may be carry-over from other donors' samples. CDR3 in DNA: TGTGCCAGCAGCCGACGGACGGATGAAAAACTGTTTTTT. This gives the protein CASSRRTDEKLFF.